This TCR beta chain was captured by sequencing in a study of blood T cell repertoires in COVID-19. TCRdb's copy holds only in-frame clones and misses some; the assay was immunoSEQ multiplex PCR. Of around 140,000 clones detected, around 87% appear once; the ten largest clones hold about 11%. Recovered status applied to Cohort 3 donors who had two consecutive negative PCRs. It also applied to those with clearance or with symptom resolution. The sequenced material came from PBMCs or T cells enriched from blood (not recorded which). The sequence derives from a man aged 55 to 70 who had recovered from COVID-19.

The CDR3 region is CASSLQGKGTEAFF. The CDR3 DNA reads TGTGCCAGCAGCCTACAGGGGAAGGGCACTGAAGCTTTCTTT. The chain carries TRBV3-1 (or the pseudogene TRBV3-2) and TRBJ1-1; the match to TRBD1 covers 7 bases. The CDR3 has 14 amino acids. V lost 4 bases to trimming and J lost 4 bases; unmatched junction nucleotides: 6. Per germline, CDR1 LGHDT and CDR2 YNNKEL (reference sequence).